The source of this T cell receptor (beta chain) is a study of shared clonotypes between healthy human individuals (dated by TCRdb to 2018 to 2020). Context from the whole study: A couple of women and a few men aged 18 to 49 years were included in the cohort. To estimate repertoire size and how much clonotype sharing occurs between individuals, the study deeply sequenced the blood TCR repertoires of roughly 5 healthy adults. For each donor, three plates each were used for CD4 naive and CD4 memory, two plates were used for CD8 naive, and one plate was used for CD8 memory. Different laboratories and diverse techniques were used to prepare libraries and sequence TCR repertoires, to increase sequencing depth and limit assay-specific biases. Each donor's leukapheresis produced roughly between roughly 0.85 and 10 billion PBMCs.

Study-wide conclusions, independent of this receptor: Compared with non-shared clonotypes, the clonotypes found in all four sorted-subset donors had higher generation probabilities. Because the study included only a small number of donors, the genetic and exposure-history diversity represented was limited. Based on pairwise subsampling, the degree of clonotype sharing among donors was expected to be affected by sequencing depth. Rarefaction of sorted-subset datasets indicated incomplete sequencing despite the large sequencing depth. Roughly 5.2% of naive CD4, roughly 3.6% of naive CD8, around 2.3% of memory CD4, and more than 0.35% of memory CD8 clonotypes were shared across several donors. Sampling was limited to blood, and TCR repertoires in tissue likely differ from TCR repertoires in blood. Larger estimated clonotype richness was generally found for naive subsets than for memory subsets.

CD8 naive samples were obtained by positive selection for CCR7 among CD45RO-negative cells, yielding a CD45RA+CCR7+ population from which TemRA cells were excluded. The donors were healthy, HIV-negative adults with no recently reported acute infections or vaccinations. Every donor was a Caucasian adult living in Nashville, Tennessee, USA. After blood collection by leukapheresis, PBMCs were isolated using Ficoll-Histopaque density gradient centrifugation and then cryopreserved in the vapor phase of liquid nitrogen. Analytical flow cytometry was used to check the purity and quantity of every magnetically sorted T cell population. Genomic DNA was isolated from every sorted fraction and measured by UV absorbance on a Nanodrop 2000c. As for this clone: Its antigen has not been determined. No quality values exist for individual bases; no much larger clone is one base distant.

Using the deep immunoSEQ assay, TCR CDR3 regions were amplified from genomic DNA by multiplex PCR. Extracted genomic DNA from each cell subset was spread evenly across all wells of several immunoSEQ 96-well plates, with each plate serving as a replicate. For sorted subsets, around 200 ng genomic DNA, equal to tens of thousands of T cell genomes, was loaded into each replicate PCR. Purified libraries were measured with a Qubit 3.0 fluorometer, size-checked on a Bioanalyzer 2100, and measured again with the KAPA Library Quantification kit. Each immunoSEQ 96-well plate was sequenced on its own single-read 150-cycle Illumina NextSeq 550 flow cell. The authors' pipeline ran thus. The immunoSEQ output contained only junctional sequences without quality scores, so filtering could not match that applied to full-length reads. Sequences were annotated with PyIR, a Python wrapper for IgBLAST v1.9, using IMGT germline references to assign V/J genes and CDR3. Reads were filtered out if the reads had weak V/J assignments (E-value above 1e-6), no CDR3, stop codons, out-of-frame junctions, or ambiguous translated residues. V3J clonotypes were defined as sequences sharing an identical inferred V gene, J gene, and CDR3 amino acid sequence. Percentage overlap between repertoires was computed as shared unique clonotypes divided by the size of the smaller repertoire. Richness of each repertoire was evaluated using RTK rarefaction, the Chao1 estimator, and Recon v2.1 estimates of unobserved clonotypes. For all TCRbeta clonotypes obtained by the gDNA method from several donors, generation probabilities were computed with OLGA. TCRdb's version of the immuneACCESS table is confined to in-frame rearrangements and falls short of the full clone set. An unresolved V gene accounts for under half of the shortfall where checked; the remainder is of unknown origin. For V, J and clone size, that table is used; D and trimming come from the DNA. Within this sample are roughly 2.1 million clones, with roughly 91% of them counted one time only. The ten top clones hold roughly 1.7% of the sample.

The germline V gene supplies CDR1 MNHEY and CDR2 SVGAGI. Reading from cysteine to phenylalanine, the CDR3 counts 14 amino acids. The DNA shown is the 42-base CDR3, in frame from base 1. V sheds 4 bases and J sheds 4 bases, leaving 13 bases between their ends. The TCR comes from a man between 18 and 35 years old in good health. Some clones in this sample may be carry-over from other donors' samples. The sequencing sample was made of naive CD8+ T cells from PBMCs. The cell subset or site label of this sample denotes: CD45RA+CCR7+. Recombination connected TRBV6-5 to TRBJ1-1; tentative D gene TRBD1, with 6 bases matching. The DNA sequence is as follows: TGTGCCAGCAGTTCGCCCGACAGGTCCACTGAAGCTTTCTTT. Translation gives CASSSPDRSTEAFF.